The 32 T cell receptor beta chains below all came from one sample that was sequenced in a study of blood T cells in healthy people across ages. With a J-beta primer mix and a sample-barcoded 5' primer, a second PCR ran about 6 to 11 cycles. TCRdb redid the calling of the 5' RACE reads with MiXCR, one entry per CDR3 protein. The sample lists 1.5 million to 1.9 million distinct CDR3 sequences; 35% to 45% were seen once. Source material: blood. Source of these receptors: a woman aged 18-30 years in good health.

This clonotype appeared a few times. The chain couples TRBV12-3 or TRBV12-4 to TRBJ1-2, with 8 bases lining up with TRBD1. The CDR3 has 14 amino acids. J lost 3 bases, V lost 3 bases, and 3 bases had no gene match. This CDR3 reads CASSLSRGHYGYTF. As DNA, the CDR3 is TGTGCCAGCAGTTTGAGCAGGGGGCACTATGGCTACACCTTC.

The chain has TRBV6-2 or TRBV6-3 and TRBJ2-3, with 7 bases that match TRBD2. With V trimmed by 7 bases and J by 0 bases, 7 bases remained unmatched. Germline V lookup: CDR1 MNHEY, CDR2 SVGEGT. This CDR3 is 15 amino acids long. CDR3: CASNPSGTSTDTQYF. In DNA form, the CDR3 reads TGTGCCAGCAACCCCAGCGGGACTAGCACAGATACGCAGTATTTT.

This clonotype has just one count. The V and J genes are TRBV11-2 and TRBJ2-2; a weak D match, TRBD2 (5 bases). The CDR3 contains 13 residues. CDR1 is SGHAT and CDR2 is FQNNGV in the germline V gene. V shed 4 bases and J shed 7 bases, with 10 bases lying between them. CDR3 residues: CASSSASRGELFF. CDR3 DNA: TGTGCCAGCAGCTCTGCTAGCCGCGGGGAGCTGTTTTTT. Based on the CDR3 plus reference TRBV11-2 and TRBJ2-2, the full variable domain is EAGVAQSPRYKIIEKRQSVAFWCNPISGHATLYWYQQILGQGPKLLIQFQNNGVVDDSQLPKDRFSAERLKGVDSTLKIQPAKLEDSAVYLCASSSASRGELFFGEGSRLTVL.

The chain joins TRBV7-8 to TRBJ2-1, with TRBD1 matching over 7 bases. The CDR3 is made up of 15 amino acids. Trimming at V came to 5 bases and at J to 2 bases, leaving 6 bases not matched to a gene. Germline lookup yields CDR1 SGHVS and CDR2 FQNEAQ. The CDR3 nucleotides are TGTGCCAGCAGCAAGGGGGCGAGCGCCTACAATGAGCAGTTCTTC. Translating it yields CASSKGASAYNEQFF.

This clonotype was counted between two and nine times. The CDR3 DNA reads TGTGCCAGCAGCTTAGTGAACCCGCGGACTGAAGCTTTCTTT. It specifies CASSLVNPRTEAFF. The V gene is TRBV7-2, the J gene TRBJ1-1; no clear D. Trimming pared 1 base from V and 5 bases from J, leaving 11 bases between. The germline V gene encodes CDR1 SGHTA and CDR2 FQGNSA. The CDR3 is 14 amino acids.

The table lists this clonotype with a few counts. The chain has TRBV5-5 and TRBJ2-1; D remains unclear. V lost 4 bases and J 1 base, leaving 9 bases between the germline ends. Looked up from germline, CDR1 is SGHKS and CDR2 is YYEKEE (reference sequence). The CDR3 loop spans 14 amino acids. The CDR3 coding sequence is TGTGCCAGCAGCCTTCTGACTTCCTACAATGAGCAGTTCTTC. It translates to CASSLLTSYNEQFF.

The chain has TRBV13 and TRBJ2-7, with D perhaps being TRBD1 or TRBD2 (5 bases each). V was cut by 5 bases and J by 0 bases, with 17 bases left in between. In germline, CDR1 is PRHDT, CDR2 FYEKMQ (reference sequence). CDR3 length equals 16 residues. The CDR3 here is CASSRKGVGSSYEQYF. The CDR3 bases are TGTGCCAGCAGCCGTAAAGGGGTGGGGAGCTCCTACGAGCAGTACTTC.

This clonotype was detected ten times or more. The rearrangement links TRBV12-3 or TRBV12-4 to TRBJ2-5; 7 nucleotides match TRBD1. This CDR3 has 13 residues. V dropped 8 bases and J dropped 3; count of bases not matched to a gene: 6. CDR3 coding DNA: TGTGCCAGCTCCGGGACAGCAGAAGAGACCCAGTACTTC. Translation: CASSGTAEETQYF.

The chain employs TRBV5-1 and TRBJ2-1; 13 bases match TRBD2. The V gene's germline CDR1 is SGHRS and CDR2 YFSETQ. The V gene end was trimmed by 5 bases and the J gene end by 0 bases; junction bases not matched to a gene: 14. The CDR3 is 20 amino acids. The CDR3 nucleotides read TGCGCCAGCAGTTTTCCGGGACTAGCGGGACCTCGGGGCTCCTACAATGAGCAGTTCTTC. Its protein is CASSFPGLAGPRGSYNEQFF.

This clonotype has a count of ten or more. This chain connects TRBV29-1 to TRBJ2-7; 12 bases are a match to TRBD1. Germline CDR1 SQVTM, CDR2 ANQGSEA. CDR3 size: 12 residues. Trimming cost V 6 bases and J 5 bases; bases outside gene matches: 2. The CDR3 nucleotides read TGCAGCGTGGGGACAGGGGGCGACGAGCAGTACTTC. Translated: CSVGTGGDEQYF.

The chain recombines TRBV5-1 with TRBJ2-1; TRBD2 agrees at 10 bases. Germline CDR1 reads SGHRS; CDR2 reads YFSETQ. Losses at the gene ends were 3 bases for V and 0 bases for J; bases not matched to a gene: 3. This CDR3 is built from 16 residues. This CDR3 is CASSWTSGTSYNEQFF. The CDR3 region has the DNA TGCGCCAGCAGCTGGACTAGCGGTACCTCCTACAATGAGCAGTTCTTC.

A few counts support this clonotype. The rearrangement uses TRBV20-1 and TRBJ1-2; tentatively, D is TRBD1 (5 bases). CDR1 and CDR2 (germline): DFQATT, SNEGSKA (reference sequence). The CDR3 runs 16 residues. Trimming stripped 3 bases from V and 3 bases from J, with 20 bases between. DNA for the CDR3: TGCAGTGCTAGTAACCCAACAGTCAGGGTTGACTATGGCTACACCTTC. Its translation is CSASNPTVRVDYGYTF.

The chain joins TRBV12-3 or TRBV12-4 to TRBJ1-4; the D gene is possibly TRBD1 (6 bases). The V gene lost 5 bases and the J gene lost 8 bases, with 15 bases spanning the gap. The CDR3 spans 14 residues. CDR3 coding DNA: TGTGCCAGCAGTCCCGACAGGCTGTGGGAAAAACTGTTTTTT. It encodes CASSPDRLWEKLFF.

This clonotype has a handful of counts. The CDR3 bases are TGTGCCAGCAGCCTAAGAAGGACATCCGACTATGGCTACACCTTC. Translating it yields CASSLRRTSDYGYTF. The V call is TRBV9, the J call TRBJ1-2; possible D gene TRBD1, 5 bases. Germline V gene lookup returns CDR1 SGDLS and CDR2 YYNGEE. The CDR3 is 15 residues long. With 4 bases removed from V and 3 bases from J, the gap between germline ends came to 16 bases.

J is TRBJ2-3 and V is TRBV3-1; D gene ambiguous. The germline V gene has CDR1 LGHDT and CDR2 YNNKEL (reference sequence). The CDR3 runs 14 residues. V gave up 2 bases and J gave up 4 bases, with 10 bases separating them. CDR3 amino acids: CASSQHPDADTQYF. The DNA of the CDR3 is TGTGCCAGCAGCCAACATCCCGATGCAGATACGCAGTATTTT.

The chain is built from TRBV15 and TRBJ1-5, with TRBD1 identical over 9 bases. The V and J ends lost 0 bases and 5 bases, in that order; junction bases with no gene match: 8. Germline assignment: CDR1 LNHNV and CDR2 YYDKDF (reference sequence). CDR3 length equals 17 residues. The CDR3 DNA follows: TGTGCCACCAGCAGAGATGAGGACAGGGGAGTTTATCAGCCCCAGCATTTT. Its translation: CATSRDEDRGVYQPQHF.

This clonotype occurred a few times. This chain joins TRBV29-1 and TRBJ2-5; no reliable D call. Trimming took off 0 bases at V and 2 bases at J, with 10 bases between the two ends. Germline V gene data show CDR1 as SQVTM and CDR2 as ANQGSEA. The CDR3 extends over 14 amino acids. The CDR3 loop reads CSVEDSPRQETQYF. In DNA, the CDR3 is TGCAGCGTTGAAGATAGCCCTAGGCAAGAGACCCAGTACTTC.

This clonotype has only a few counts. The rearrangement uses TRBV25-1 and TRBJ2-3, with a possible D match to TRBD1 (5 bases). The germline gives CDR1 MGHDK, CDR2 SYGVNS. Trimming pared 6 bases from V and 6 bases from J, leaving 16 bases between. The CDR3 has 14 amino acids. The CDR3 bases are TGTGCCAGCAGCGGCAGGGTGGACCCTGATACGCAGTATTTT. Translating gives CASSGRVDPDTQYF.

The genes are TRBV4-1 and TRBJ1-5; 7 bases map to TRBD1. V dropped 2 bases and J dropped 4; count of bases not matched to a gene: 8. The length of the CDR3 is 16 residues. Germline CDR1 is MGHRA and CDR2 is YSYEKL. DNA for the CDR3: TGCGCCAGCAGCCAAAACACAGGGGTAGGAAATCAGCCCCAGCATTTT. This gives the protein CASSQNTGVGNQPQHF.

The V and J genes are TRBV7-2 and TRBJ1-2; D is possibly TRBD1 (6 bases). The V gene lost 7 bases and the J gene lost 5 bases, with 20 bases spanning the gap. Germline V gene data show CDR1 as SGHTA and CDR2 as FQGNSA. The CDR3 covers 15 residues. The CDR3 region is CASTSGQTLLYGYTF. The CDR3 DNA reads as TGTGCCAGCACCTCGGGACAAACCTTACTATATGGCTACACCTTC.

Ten or more counts support this clonotype. The chain employs TRBV7-2 and TRBJ2-3; D gene unclear. CDR1 is SGHTA, CDR2 FQGNSA, per germline. The germline V and J ends were trimmed by 0 bases and 2 bases, with 6 bases remaining between them. The CDR3 totals 14 residues. CDR3 coding DNA: TGTGCCAGCAGCTTAGCGGGCCACACAGATACGCAGTATTTT. It codes for CASSLAGHTDTQYF.

The sample holds one count of this clonotype. The rearrangement links TRBV6-5 to TRBJ1-6, with D maybe TRBD1 (5 bases). Between the trimmed V and J ends, which lost 0 bases and 8 bases, there was a span of 14 bases. In germline, CDR1 is MNHEY, CDR2 SVGAGI. The CDR3 runs 16 residues. CDR3: CASSYSAGQLDSPLHF. CDR3 sequence (DNA): TGTGCCAGCAGTTACTCAGCAGGACAACTGGATTCACCCCTCCACTTT.

This clonotype was observed at least ten times. The chain is built from TRBV28 and TRBJ2-7, with D hard to call. Looked up from germline, CDR1 is MDHEN and CDR2 is SYDVKM. V was shortened by 1 base and J by 4 bases, with 5 bases between the two germline ends. This CDR3 spans 12 amino acids. CDR3 nucleotide sequence: TGTGCCAGCAGTTTATCTAGATACGAGCAGTACTTC. As protein: CASSLSRYEQYF.

CDR3 sequence reads: CASSWGFNSPLHF. DNA for the CDR3: TGTGCCAGCAGCTGGGGGTTCAATTCACCCCTCCACTTT. V gene TRBV7-9 combines with J gene TRBJ1-6; D might be TRBD1 (5 bases). Looked up from germline, CDR1 is SEHNR and CDR2 is FQNEAQ (reference sequence). The CDR3 is 13 amino acids. V was shortened by 4 bases and J by 7 bases, with 8 bases between the two germline ends.

There are a few counts of this clonotype. The chain links TRBV20-1 to TRBJ2-1; D is unresolved. CDR1 is DFQATT, CDR2 SNEGSKA, per germline (reference sequence). The CDR3 covers 18 residues. V shed 1 base and J shed 0 bases, with 19 bases lying between them. The CDR3 loop is CSARAWVGRRSSYNEQFF. The CDR3 region has the DNA TGCAGTGCTAGAGCCTGGGTAGGACGGCGGAGCTCCTACAATGAGCAGTTCTTC.

The rearrangement uses TRBV4-3 and TRBJ2-7, with D possibly TRBD2 on 5 matching bases. V was trimmed by 2 bases and J by 4 bases, leaving 15 bases between them. This CDR3 spans 15 amino acids. Germline V gene sequence: CDR1 LGHNA, CDR2 YSLEER. This CDR3 reads CASSQHGNPPYEQYF. The CDR3 DNA reads TGCGCCAGCAGCCAACACGGGAATCCTCCTTACGAGCAGTACTTC.

This sequence joins TRBV3-1 and TRBJ1-5; no clear D. Germline CDR1 reads LGHDT; CDR2 reads YNNKEL (reference sequence). The CDR3 covers 14 residues. Trimming removed 0 bases at V and 7 bases at J, with 10 bases between. The CDR3: CASSQEGRYQPQHF. CDR3 in DNA: TGTGCCAGCAGCCAAGAAGGGAGGTACCAGCCCCAGCATTTT.

This rearrangement joins TRBV6-5 to TRBJ2-1; either TRBD1 or TRBD2 may supply D (6 bases each). Germline CDR1 MNHEY, CDR2 SVGAGI. Deletions cut 6 bases from V and 6 bases from J, with 12 bases between. The CDR3 length is 13 residues. CDR3 nucleotide sequence: TGTGCCAGCAGGGACTGGGGGGCCAATGAGCAGTTCTTC. It encodes CASRDWGANEQFF.

In this sample, this clonotype turned up a few times. V gene TRBV28 combines with J gene TRBJ1-2; D gene uncertain. Germline values: CDR1 MDHEN, CDR2 SYDVKM. This CDR3 contains 15 residues. Trimming stripped 5 bases from V and 4 bases from J, with 17 bases between. The CDR3 DNA reads TGTGCCAGCAGTCGCCGGGGTCGCTATGGCTATGGCTACACCTTC. It translates to CASSRRGRYGYGYTF.

This clonotype has only a few counts. J is TRBJ1-5 and V is TRBV10-3; D possibly corresponds to TRBD1 (5 bases). The CDR3 length is 13 residues. Germline V gene lookup returns CDR1 ENHRY and CDR2 SYGVKD. V was clipped by 7 bases and J by 5 bases, with 12 bases between them. For the CDR3, the DNA is TGTGCCATCAACGACAGTAGGGATCAGCCCCAGCATTTT. Translated: CAINDSRDQPQHF.

In regard to this clonotype: Just one base apart from a much larger clone, this may be a read error. The J gene is TRBJ2-7, the V gene TRBV4-1; 7 bases line up with TRBD1. The DNA matches TRBJ2-5 better at its end, which makes the J call doubtful. CDR1 is MGHRA and CDR2 is YSYEKL in the germline V gene. The CDR3 runs 14 residues. The CDR3 bases are TGCGCCAGCAGCAGGGACAGAAACCAAGGGACCCAGTACTTC. Translated, it gives CASSRDRNQGTQYF.

The rearrangement uses TRBV2 and TRBJ2-3; 12 positions agree with TRBD2. This CDR3 comprises 14 residues. Germline values: CDR1 SNHLY, CDR2 FYNNEI. The V gene end was trimmed by 8 bases and the J gene end by 4 bases; junction bases not matched to a gene: 4. CDR3 region: CASLTSGGADTQYF. For the CDR3, the DNA is TGTGCCAGCCTGACTAGCGGGGGAGCAGATACGCAGTATTTT.